These 14 T cell receptor beta chains originate from one sample sequenced in a study of blood T cell repertoires in COVID-19. TCRdb keeps only in-frame clones here, not all; method: immunoSEQ multiplex PCR. In the table there are 95,000 to 150,000 clones, about four fifths of which are singletons. Sequencing input: peripheral blood. These receptors were taken from a man between 60 and 75 years old with active or convalescent COVID-19.

The V and J genes are TRBV11-2 and TRBJ1-2; 9 positions agree with TRBD1. Trimming cost V 1 base and J 7 bases; bases outside gene matches: 4. There are 14 residues in the CDR3. Germline assignment: CDR1 SGHAT and CDR2 FQNNGV. CDR3 residues: CASSLAGTGFGYTF. As DNA, the CDR3 is TGTGCCAGCAGCTTAGCGGGGACAGGGTTTGGCTACACCTTC.

V is TRBV4-3 and J is TRBJ1-4; D is undetermined. Germline values: CDR1 LGHNA, CDR2 YSLEER. The CDR3 covers 16 residues. V was trimmed by 1 base and J by 3 bases, leaving 12 bases between them. CDR3 sequence: CASSQGAGVANEKLFF. The CDR3 region has the DNA TGCGCCAGCAGCCAAGGGGCAGGCGTGGCTAATGAAAAACTGTTTTTT.

V is TRBV18 and J is TRBJ2-3; the D gene is possibly TRBD2 (6 bases). The germline V gene has CDR1 KGHSH and CDR2 LQKENI. V lost 0 bases and J 2 bases, leaving 12 bases between the germline ends. This CDR3 is built from 16 residues. The chain's CDR3 is CASSPPGGIYTDTQYF. Written as DNA, the CDR3 is TGTGCCAGCTCACCACCTGGAGGGATATACACAGATACGCAGTATTTT.

The V call is TRBV7-2, the J call TRBJ1-5; D is possibly TRBD1 (6 bases). The germline gives CDR1 SGHTA, CDR2 FQGNSA. The germline V and J ends were trimmed by 1 base and 4 bases, with 11 bases remaining between them. This CDR3 spans 15 amino acids. CDR3 sequence (DNA): TGTGCCAGCAGCTTAGGGGGGCAGTGGAATCAGCCCCAGCATTTT. Its protein is CASSLGGQWNQPQHF.

The rearrangement joins TRBV5-8 to TRBJ2-7; 9 bases are a match to TRBD1. The CDR3 consists of 16 residues. The J segment lost 4 bases and the V segment lost 4 bases, leaving 12 bases of the junction unmatched. Germline V gene data show CDR1 as SGHTS and CDR2 as YDEGEE. Here the CDR3 reads CASSTVLDRGKYEQYF. CDR3 bases: TGTGCCAGCAGCACGGTACTGGACAGGGGTAAGTACGAGCAGTACTTC.

V gene TRBV24-1 combines with J gene TRBJ2-1; TRBD2 matches at 14 bases. Germline CDR1 is KGHDR and CDR2 is SFDVKD. CDR3 size: 14 residues. Trimming took 9 bases from V and 9 from J; bases not matched to a gene: 6. This CDR3 reads CATGGLAGAVEQFF. The CDR3 region has the DNA TGTGCCACCGGGGGACTAGCGGGAGCGGTTGAGCAGTTCTTC.

The chain couples TRBV5-6 to TRBJ2-3; perhaps TRBD2 as D (6 bases). There are 18 residues in the CDR3. Germline V gene data show CDR1 as SGHDT and CDR2 as YYEEEE. Trimming shortened V by 1 base and J by 5 bases, and 23 bases separated the two germline ends. The CDR3 sequence is CASSLRSQRVFAGDTQYF. CDR3 nucleotides: TGTGCCAGCAGCTTGAGGTCCCAGCGGGTCTTTGCTGGAGATACGCAGTATTTT.

The V gene is TRBV19, the J gene TRBJ2-5, with 8 positions matching TRBD1. Unmatched junction bases numbered 5, after V lost 5 bases and J lost 3 bases. This CDR3 has 14 amino acids. Germline CDR1 LNHDA, CDR2 SQIVND (reference sequence). CDR3 DNA sequence: TGTGCCAGTAGTCCCACGACAGGGGAAGAGACCCAGTACTTC. This gives the protein CASSPTTGEETQYF. The whole variable domain, filled in from reference TRBV19 and TRBJ2-5, reads DGGITQSPKYLFRKEGQNVTLSCEQNLNHDAMYWYRQDPGQGLRLIYYSQIVNDFQKGDIAEGYSVSREKKESFPLTVTSAQKNPTAFYLCASSPTTGEETQYFGPGTRLLVL.

This clone was seen a handful of times. The chain uses TRBV4-1 and TRBJ2-1; TRBD2 matches 12 bases. The length of the CDR3 is 21 residues. J gave up 2 bases and V 2 bases, and 16 bases lay outside the gene matches. The V gene's germline CDR1 is MGHRA and CDR2 YSYEKL. This CDR3 is CASSQRGSTSGSIQAYNEQFF. DNA of the CDR3: TGCGCCAGCAGCCAAAGGGGATCGACTAGCGGGAGTATTCAGGCCTACAATGAGCAGTTCTTC.

The chain carries TRBV28 and TRBJ2-7, with 7 bases identical to TRBD1. V was pared by 4 bases and J by 3 bases, with 6 bases of the junction left unmatched. Germline lookup yields CDR1 MDHEN and CDR2 SYDVKM. This CDR3 contains 14 residues. In DNA form, the CDR3 reads TGTGCCAGCAGTTCACAGGGGAGAATCTACGAGCAGTACTTC. Protein: CASSSQGRIYEQYF. Based on the CDR3 plus reference TRBV28 and TRBJ2-7, the full variable domain is DVKVTQSSRYLVKRTGEKVFLECVQDMDHENMFWYRQDPGLGLRLIYFSYDVKMKEKGDIPEGYSVSREKKERFSLILESASTNQTSMYLCASSSQGRIYEQYFGPGTRLTVT.

V gene TRBV4-1 combines with J gene TRBJ1-1; maybe TRBD1 (6 bases). V was trimmed by 4 bases and J by 0 bases, leaving 12 bases between them. There are 15 residues in the CDR3. Germline V gives CDR1 MGHRA, CDR2 YSYEKL. CDR3 in amino acids: CASSLKQGMNTEAFF. The CDR3 region has the DNA TGCGCCAGCAGCCTAAAACAGGGCATGAACACTGAAGCTTTCTTT.

This clone has just a few counts. CDR3 in DNA: TGTGCCAGTACCCGCCGCGGGGGAACTAATGAAAAACTGTTTTTT. As protein: CASTRRGGTNEKLFF. This chain joins TRBV19 and TRBJ1-4, with a tentative D call TRBD1 (5 bases). Germline-derived CDR1 and CDR2 are LNHDA and SQIVND (reference sequence). The CDR3 is 15 residues long. V lost 7 bases to trimming and J lost 1 base, with 13 bases between them.

V gene TRBV28 combines with J gene TRBJ1-5; D is perhaps TRBD1 (5 bases). This CDR3 comprises 15 residues. Trimming took off 3 bases at V and 4 bases at J, with 13 bases between the two ends. CDR1 and CDR2 (germline): MDHEN, SYDVKM. CDR3 amino acids: CASSLGGGQNQPQHF. The CDR3 nucleotides read TGTGCCAGCAGTTTGGGGGGAGGCCAAAATCAGCCCCAGCATTTT.

V usage is TRBV9 and J usage is TRBJ2-1, with 15 bases matching TRBD2. The CDR3 sequence is 18 residues long. J gave up 0 bases and V 3 bases, and 4 bases lay outside the gene matches. The germline CDR1 and CDR2 sequences are SGDLS and YYNGEE. CDR3: CASSGGTSGRSSYNEQFF. The CDR3 nucleotides are TGTGCCAGCAGCGGAGGGACTAGCGGGAGGAGCTCCTACAATGAGCAGTTCTTC.